This T cell receptor beta chain stems from a study of TET2 disruption in CD19-targeted CAR T cells. Described treatment: autologous CTL019 cells: CD19 CAR with 4-1BB and CD3 zeta domains. TCR zeta and 4-1BB domains were built into the CD19 CAR. CTL019 was manufactured from peripheral blood T cells obtained by leukapheresis. Points on this clone: Its antigen is undetermined. Germline and junction disagree at one end, which may indicate a read error. Coverage ceases 3 residues before the CDR3 finishes, and the germline J gene fills in the end.

TCRdb's table, derived via immunoSEQ multiplex PCR, lists solely in-frame clones and lacks some. Recorded for this sample: around 30,000 clones. Looked up from germline, CDR1 is LGHNA and CDR2 is YNFKEQ. The CDR3 is 15 residues long. The rearrangement joins TRBV4-2 to TRBJ2-2; maybe TRBD1 (7 bases). Here the sequenced sample was CD8- CAR+ T cells sorted from cultured blood T cells, taken for CD19 CAR T cell therapy. Regarding subset: CD8-negative CAR-positive T cells from the infusion product. This clonotype was obtained from a man between 65 and 79 years old with chronic lymphocytic leukemia. The CDR3 reads CASSQRAGGIGELFF. The covered CDR3 bases are TGCGCCAGCAGCCAAAGGGCAGGGGGGATCGGGGAG.